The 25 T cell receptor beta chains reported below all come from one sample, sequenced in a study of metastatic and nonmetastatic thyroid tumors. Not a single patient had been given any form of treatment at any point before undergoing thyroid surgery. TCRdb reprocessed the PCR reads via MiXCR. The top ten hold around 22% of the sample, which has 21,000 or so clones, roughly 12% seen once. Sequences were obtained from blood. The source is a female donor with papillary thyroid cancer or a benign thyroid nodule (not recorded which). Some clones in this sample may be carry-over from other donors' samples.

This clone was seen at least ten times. The DNA for the CDR3 is TGCGCCAGCAGCTTGCAGCCAACTGGAAACACCATATATTTT. It is translated as CASSLQPTGNTIYF. The chain carries TRBV5-1 and TRBJ1-3; D uncertain. Germline values: CDR1 SGHRS, CDR2 YFSETQ. V was clipped by 1 base and J by 2 bases, with 7 bases between them. The CDR3 consists of 14 residues.

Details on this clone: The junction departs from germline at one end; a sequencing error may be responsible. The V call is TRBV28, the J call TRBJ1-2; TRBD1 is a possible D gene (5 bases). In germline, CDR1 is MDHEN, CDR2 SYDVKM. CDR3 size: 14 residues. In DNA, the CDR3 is TGTGCCAGCAGTTTCCGCAGGGACCCCTCCCGCTACACATTC. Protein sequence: CASSFRRDPSRYTF.

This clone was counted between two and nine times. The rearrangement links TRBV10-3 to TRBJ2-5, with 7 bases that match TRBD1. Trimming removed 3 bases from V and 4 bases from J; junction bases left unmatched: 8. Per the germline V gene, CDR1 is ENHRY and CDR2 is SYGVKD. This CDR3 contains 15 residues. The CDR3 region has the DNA TGTGCCATCAGTGATCGTACAGGGGCGGGAGAGACCCAGTACTTC. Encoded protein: CAISDRTGAGETQYF.

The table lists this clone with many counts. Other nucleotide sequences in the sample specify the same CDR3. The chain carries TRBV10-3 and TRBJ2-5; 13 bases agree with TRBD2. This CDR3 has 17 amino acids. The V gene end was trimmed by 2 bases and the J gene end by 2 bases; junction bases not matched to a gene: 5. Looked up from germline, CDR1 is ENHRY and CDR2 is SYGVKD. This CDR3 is CAISEPRLAGGQETQYF. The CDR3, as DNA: TGTGCCATCAGTGAGCCCCGACTAGCGGGGGGACAAGAGACCCAGTACTTC.

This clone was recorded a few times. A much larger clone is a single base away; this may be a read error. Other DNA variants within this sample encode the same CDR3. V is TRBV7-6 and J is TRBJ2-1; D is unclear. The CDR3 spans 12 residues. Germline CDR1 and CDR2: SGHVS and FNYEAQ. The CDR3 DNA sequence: TGCGCCAGCAGCTTCCTTCTGGGTGAGCAGTTCTTC. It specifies CASSFLLGEQFF. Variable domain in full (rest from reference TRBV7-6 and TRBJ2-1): GAGVSQSPRYKVTKRGQDVALRCDPISGHVSLYWYRQALGQGPEFLTYFNYEAQQDKSGLPNDRFSAERPEGSISTLTIQRTEQRDSAMYRCASSFLLGEQFFGPGTRLTVL.

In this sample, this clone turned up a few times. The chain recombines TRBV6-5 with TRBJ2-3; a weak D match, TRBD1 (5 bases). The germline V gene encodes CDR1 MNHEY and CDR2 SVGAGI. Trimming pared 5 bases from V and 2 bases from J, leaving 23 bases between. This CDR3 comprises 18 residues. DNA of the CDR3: TGTGCCAGCAGTCCTAAGCACCCTTTGACAGAGTACACAGATACGCAGTATTTT. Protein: CASSPKHPLTEYTDTQYF.

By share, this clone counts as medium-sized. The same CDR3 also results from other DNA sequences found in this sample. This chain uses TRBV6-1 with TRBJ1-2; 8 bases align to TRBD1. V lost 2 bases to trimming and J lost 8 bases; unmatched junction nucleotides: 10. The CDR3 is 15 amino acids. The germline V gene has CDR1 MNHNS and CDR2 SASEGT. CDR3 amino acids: CASSEIPGTGSGYTF. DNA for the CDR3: TGTGCCAGCAGTGAAATCCCAGGGACAGGAAGCGGCTACACCTTC.

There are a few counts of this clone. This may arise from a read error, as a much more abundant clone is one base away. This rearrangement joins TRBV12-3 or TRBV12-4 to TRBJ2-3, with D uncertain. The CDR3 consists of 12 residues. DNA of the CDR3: TGTGCCAGCATTTTAAATCGGGATACGCAGTATTTT. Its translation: CASILNRDTQYF.

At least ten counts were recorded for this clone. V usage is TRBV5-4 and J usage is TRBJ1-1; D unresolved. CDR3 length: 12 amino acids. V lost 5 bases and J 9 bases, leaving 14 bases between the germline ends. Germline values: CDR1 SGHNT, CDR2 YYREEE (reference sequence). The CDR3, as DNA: TGTGCCAGCAGTCTAATGGGCGGCAAAGCTTTCTTT. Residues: CASSLMGGKAFF.

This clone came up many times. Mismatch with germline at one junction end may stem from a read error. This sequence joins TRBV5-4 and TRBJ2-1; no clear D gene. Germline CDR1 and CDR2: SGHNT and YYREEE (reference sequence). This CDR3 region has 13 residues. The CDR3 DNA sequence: TGTGCCAGCAGCCCCGACTCCCACAATGAGCAGTTCTTC. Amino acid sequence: CASSPDSHNEQFF.

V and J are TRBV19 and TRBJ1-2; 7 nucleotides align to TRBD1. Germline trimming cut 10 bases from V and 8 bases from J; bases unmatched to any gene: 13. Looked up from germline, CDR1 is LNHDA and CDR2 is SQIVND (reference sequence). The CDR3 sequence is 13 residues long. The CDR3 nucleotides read TGTGCCATTAGCCAAACAGGGGACGGAGGCTACACCTTC. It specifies CAISQTGDGGYTF.

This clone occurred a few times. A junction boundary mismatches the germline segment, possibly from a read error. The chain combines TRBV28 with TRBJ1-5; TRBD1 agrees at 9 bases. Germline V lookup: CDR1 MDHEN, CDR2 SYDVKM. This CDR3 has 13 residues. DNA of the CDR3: TGTGCCAGCGAGGGGACAGGGAATCAACCCCATCATTTT. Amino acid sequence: CASEGTGNQPHHF.

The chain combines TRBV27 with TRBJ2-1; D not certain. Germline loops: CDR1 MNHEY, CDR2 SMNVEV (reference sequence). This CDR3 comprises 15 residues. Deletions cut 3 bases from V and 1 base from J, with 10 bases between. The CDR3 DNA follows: TGTGCCAGCAGTTTTGGGCATGGTTCCTACAATGAGCAGTTCTTC. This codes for CASSFGHGSYNEQFF.

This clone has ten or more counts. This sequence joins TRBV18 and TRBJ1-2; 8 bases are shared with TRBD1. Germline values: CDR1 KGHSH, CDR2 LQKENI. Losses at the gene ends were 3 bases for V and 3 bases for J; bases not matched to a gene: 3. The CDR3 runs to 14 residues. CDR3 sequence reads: CASSPLDRDYGYTF. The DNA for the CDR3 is TGTGCCAGCTCACCTTTGGACAGGGACTATGGCTACACCTTC.

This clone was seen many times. CDR3 nucleotide sequence: TGTGCCAGCAGCTGGCAACAGGGAAACACTGAAGCTTTCTTT. Translation gives CASSWQQGNTEAFF. The V and J genes are TRBV2 and TRBJ1-1, with D perhaps matching TRBD1 (6 bases). Germline CDR1 SNHLY, CDR2 FYNNEI. There are 14 residues in the CDR3. Trimming left V 6 bases short and J 2 bases short, with 13 bases between.

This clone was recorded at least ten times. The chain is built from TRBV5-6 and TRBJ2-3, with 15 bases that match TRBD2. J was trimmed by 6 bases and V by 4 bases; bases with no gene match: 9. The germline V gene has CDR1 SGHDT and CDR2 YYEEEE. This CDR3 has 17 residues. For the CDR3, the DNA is TGTGCCAGCAGCGAGACGGGACTAGCGGGAGGTCGGGATACGCAGTATTTT. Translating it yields CASSETGLAGGRDTQYF. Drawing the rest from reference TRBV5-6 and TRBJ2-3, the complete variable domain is DAGVTQSPTHLIKTRGQQVTLRCSPKSGHDTVSWYQQALGQGPQFIFQYYEEEERQRGNFPDRFSGHQFPNYSSELNVNALLLGDSALYLCASSETGLAGGRDTQYFGPGTRLTVL.

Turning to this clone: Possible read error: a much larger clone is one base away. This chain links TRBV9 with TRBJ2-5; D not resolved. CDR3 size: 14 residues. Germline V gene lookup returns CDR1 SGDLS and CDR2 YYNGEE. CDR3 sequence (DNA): TGTGCCATCAGCGTAGTCGGGTTCGGAGAGACCCAGTACTTC. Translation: CAISVVGFGETQYF.

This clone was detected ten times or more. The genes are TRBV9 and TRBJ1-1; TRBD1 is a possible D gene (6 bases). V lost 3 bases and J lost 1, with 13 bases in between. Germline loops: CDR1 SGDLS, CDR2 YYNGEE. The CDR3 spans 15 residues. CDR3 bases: TGTGCCAGCAGCGCGGGGGACATTCGGAACACTGAAGCTTTCTTT. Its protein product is CASSAGDIRNTEAFF.

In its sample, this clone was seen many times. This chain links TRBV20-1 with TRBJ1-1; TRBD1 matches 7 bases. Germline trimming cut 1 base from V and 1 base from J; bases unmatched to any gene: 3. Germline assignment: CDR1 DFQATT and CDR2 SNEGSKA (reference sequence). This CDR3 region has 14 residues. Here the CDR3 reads CSARGYRGNTEAFF. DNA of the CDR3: TGCAGTGCTAGAGGTTACAGGGGGAACACTGAAGCTTTCTTT.

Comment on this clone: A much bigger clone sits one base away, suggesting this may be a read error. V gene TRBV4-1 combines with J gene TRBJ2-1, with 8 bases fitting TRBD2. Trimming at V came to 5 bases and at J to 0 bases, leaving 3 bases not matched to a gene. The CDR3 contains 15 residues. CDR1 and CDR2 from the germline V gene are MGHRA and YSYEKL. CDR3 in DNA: TGCGCCAGCAGCTTGCGGGGGGTCTCCTACAATGAGCAGTTCTTC. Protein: CASSLRGVSYNEQFF.

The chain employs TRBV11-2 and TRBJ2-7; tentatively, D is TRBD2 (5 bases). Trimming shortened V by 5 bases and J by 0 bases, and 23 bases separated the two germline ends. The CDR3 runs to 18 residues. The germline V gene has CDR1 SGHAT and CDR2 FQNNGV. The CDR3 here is CASSPGGCWSSYSYEQYF. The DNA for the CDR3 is TGTGCCAGCAGCCCCGGCGGGTGCTGGAGCAGTTACTCCTACGAGCAGTACTTC.

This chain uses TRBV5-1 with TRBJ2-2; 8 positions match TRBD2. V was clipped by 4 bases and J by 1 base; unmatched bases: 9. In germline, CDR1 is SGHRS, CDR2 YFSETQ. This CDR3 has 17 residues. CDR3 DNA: TGCGCCAGCAGCCTGCAATCGAGCGGGGGGAACACCGGGGAGCTGTTTTTT. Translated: CASSLQSSGGNTGELFF.

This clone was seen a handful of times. This CDR3 reads CASSPSGNYYEQYV. DNA of the CDR3: TGTGCCAGCAGTCCCTCCGGGAACTACTACGAGCAGTACGTC. The gene calls are TRBV28 and TRBJ2-7; possibly TRBD2 for D (5 bases). Germline values: CDR1 MDHEN, CDR2 SYDVKM. The CDR3 contains 14 residues. V was trimmed by 5 bases and J by 3 bases, leaving 14 bases between them.

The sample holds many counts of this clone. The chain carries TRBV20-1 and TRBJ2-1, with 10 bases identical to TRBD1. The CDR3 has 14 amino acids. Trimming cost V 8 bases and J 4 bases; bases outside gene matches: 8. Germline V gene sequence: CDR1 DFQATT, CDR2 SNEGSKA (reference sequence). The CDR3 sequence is CSSRVGQGYNEQFF. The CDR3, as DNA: TGCAGTTCGAGAGTGGGACAGGGGTACAATGAGCAGTTCTTC.

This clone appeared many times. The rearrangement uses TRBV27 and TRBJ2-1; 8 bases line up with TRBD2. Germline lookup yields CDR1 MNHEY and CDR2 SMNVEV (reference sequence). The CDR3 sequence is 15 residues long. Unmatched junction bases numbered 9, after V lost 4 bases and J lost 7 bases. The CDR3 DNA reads TGTGCCAGCAGTTGGGCGGGACTAGGCCCTAATGAGCAGTTCTTC. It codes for CASSWAGLGPNEQFF.